Included here is one T cell receptor beta chain sequence, with context. These data originate in a study of OX40 agonist ivuxolimab in advanced cancers. The repertoire was sequenced with immunoSEQ multiplex PCR; TCRdb's copy has only in-frame clones and lacks some. This sample carries fewer than 70,000 clones, about 89% of them seen once, and the ten largest clones take about 0.77%. CDR3 length: 16 amino acids. Trimming shortened V by 5 bases and J by 0 bases, and 13 bases separated the two germline ends. Per the germline V gene, CDR1 is MGHRA and CDR2 is YSYEKL. The sequencing used CD4+ or CD8+ T cells sorted from blood, collected in a trial of the OX40 agonist ivuxolimab. The clonotype originates from an adult with an advanced solid tumor such as melanoma, head and neck, liver or kidney cancer. The V call is TRBV4-1, the J call TRBJ1-4; D uncertain. The CDR3 loop reads CASSSPRQATNEKLFF. CDR3 nucleotides: TGCGCCAGCAGCTCCCCCCGGCAGGCAACTAATGAAAAACTGTTTTTT.